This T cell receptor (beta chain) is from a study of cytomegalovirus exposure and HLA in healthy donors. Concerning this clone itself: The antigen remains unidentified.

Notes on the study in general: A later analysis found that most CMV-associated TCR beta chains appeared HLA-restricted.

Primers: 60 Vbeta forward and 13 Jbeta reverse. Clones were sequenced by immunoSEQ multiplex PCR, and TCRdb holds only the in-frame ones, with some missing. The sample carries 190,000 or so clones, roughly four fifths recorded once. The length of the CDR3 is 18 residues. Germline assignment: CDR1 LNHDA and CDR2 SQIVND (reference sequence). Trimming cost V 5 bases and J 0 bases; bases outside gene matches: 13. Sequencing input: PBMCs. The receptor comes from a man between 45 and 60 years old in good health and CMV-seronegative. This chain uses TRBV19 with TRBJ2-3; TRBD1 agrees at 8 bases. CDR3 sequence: CASSGYLGDRFSTDTQYF. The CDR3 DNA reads TGTGCCAGTAGTGGGTACCTCGGGGACAGGTTTAGCACAGATACGCAGTATTTT.